A single sample is the source of the 19 T cell receptor beta chains below, sequenced in a study of blood T cell repertoires in COVID-19. The assay was immunoSEQ multiplex PCR, and TCRdb's table has in-frame clones only and misses some. The data show 200,000 to 300,000 clones, over 75% seen once. Sequencing was performed on peripheral blood. These receptors all come from a young man who had recovered from COVID-19.

The rearrangement joins TRBV7-6 to TRBJ2-7, with 12 bases that match TRBD1. The trim removed 3 bases at V and 4 bases at J, leaving 7 bases unmatched. The CDR3 has 16 residues. Per the germline V gene, CDR1 is SGHVS and CDR2 is FNYEAQ. Here the CDR3 reads CASSFTGTGGMYEQYF. The CDR3 DNA reads TGTGCCAGCAGCTTCACGGGGACAGGGGGCATGTACGAGCAGTACTTC. Combining the CDR3 with reference TRBV7-6 and TRBJ2-7 gives the whole variable domain GAGVSQSPRYKVTKRGQDVALRCDPISGHVSLYWYRQALGQGPEFLTYFNYEAQQDKSGLPNDRFSAERPEGSISTLTIQRTEQRDSAMYRCASSFTGTGGMYEQYFGPGTRLTVT.

J is TRBJ2-1 and V is TRBV13, with D possibly TRBD2 on 6 matching bases. CDR1 and CDR2 (germline): PRHDT, FYEKMQ (reference sequence). The CDR3 is made up of 18 amino acids. The ends were cut back, 5 bases at V and 4 bases at J, with 24 bases in the middle. This CDR3 is CASSPNVGAGLRYNEQFF. The DNA for the CDR3 is TGTGCCAGCAGCCCCAACGTGGGCGCGGGGCTAAGGTACAATGAGCAGTTCTTC.

V is TRBV2 and J is TRBJ2-5; tentative D call: TRBD1 (6 bases). V lost 6 bases and J lost 1, with 12 bases in between. CDR1 is SNHLY, CDR2 FYNNEI, per germline. This CDR3 spans 14 amino acids. The CDR3 nucleotides read TGTGCCAGCAGGCTTGACAGGTCCCAAGAGACCCAGTACTTC. The encoded protein is CASRLDRSQETQYF.

The rearrangement links TRBV5-1 to TRBJ1-1; a weak D match, TRBD1 (5 bases). V gave up 1 base and J gave up 0 bases, with 7 bases separating them. The CDR3 is 14 residues long. Germline V gene lookup returns CDR1 SGHRS and CDR2 YFSETQ. The CDR3 DNA reads as TGCGCCAGCAGCTTGAGACAGCTGAACACTGAAGCTTTCTTT. Encoded protein: CASSLRQLNTEAFF. Full variable domain (missing parts from reference TRBV5-1 and TRBJ1-1): KAGVTQTPRYLIKTRGQQVTLSCSPISGHRSVSWYQQTPGQGLQFLFEYFSETQRNKGNFPGRFSGRQFSNSRSEMNVSTLELGDSALYLCASSLRQLNTEAFFGQGTRLTVV.

The V call is TRBV6-5, the J call TRBJ2-7; 7 nucleotides match TRBD1. J lost 6 bases, V lost 7 bases, and 9 bases had no gene match. There are 13 residues in the CDR3. Germline CDR1 reads MNHEY; CDR2 reads SVGAGI. This CDR3 is CASTERQGSEQYF. DNA of the CDR3: TGTGCCAGCACCGAACGACAGGGTTCCGAGCAGTACTTC.

The table lists this clone with a few counts. V and J are TRBV5-1 and TRBJ1-1; TRBD1 is a possible D gene (6 bases). V dropped 7 bases and J dropped 5 bases, with 15 bases sitting between them. The CDR3 runs 13 residues. The germline V gene has CDR1 SGHRS and CDR2 YFSETQ. CDR3 in amino acids: CASGEQGLTEAFF. The CDR3 coding sequence is TGCGCCAGCGGAGAACAGGGTTTGACTGAAGCTTTCTTT.

This chain links TRBV27 with TRBJ1-2; TRBD1 agrees at 10 bases. The length of the CDR3 is 15 residues. J gave up 3 bases and V 1 base, and 2 bases lay outside the gene matches. Germline loops: CDR1 MNHEY, CDR2 SMNVEV (reference sequence). DNA of the CDR3: TGTGCCAGCAGTTTATACGGGACAGGGGACTATGGCTACACCTTC. Translating it yields CASSLYGTGDYGYTF.

The rearrangement uses TRBV5-4 and TRBJ2-1; TRBD1 matches at 9 bases. V shed 7 bases, J shed 2 bases, and the junction held 13 bases outside the gene matches. Germline CDR1 reads SGHNT; CDR2 reads YYREEE (reference sequence). The CDR3 contains 17 residues. Here the CDR3 DNA reads TGTGCCAGCGAAACGGGTGGGACAGGGAAGCCCTACAATGAGCAGTTCTTC. The encoded protein is CASETGGTGKPYNEQFF.

The V call is TRBV28, the J call TRBJ2-3, with 7 bases lining up with TRBD1. The ends lost 5 bases at V and 3 bases at J; junction bases unmatched: 8. The germline CDR1 and CDR2 sequences are MDHEN and SYDVKM. CDR3 length: 15 amino acids. CDR3 region: CASSRQGARTDTQYF. CDR3 sequence (DNA): TGTGCCAGCAGTCGACAGGGTGCTCGGACAGATACGCAGTATTTT.

This clone was counted between two and nine times. The chain's CDR3 is CASSVTNPTGGGNSPLHF. The CDR3 DNA sequence: TGTGCCAGCAGTGTGACTAATCCGACAGGGGGCGGTAATTCACCCCTCCACTTT. V gene TRBV2 combines with J gene TRBJ1-6, with 10 bases identical to TRBD1. CDR1 is SNHLY and CDR2 is FYNNEI in the germline V gene. The CDR3 sequence is 18 residues long. With V trimmed by 4 bases and J by 6 bases, 12 bases remained unmatched.

This rearrangement joins TRBV19 to TRBJ1-3; no firm D call. Deletions cut 5 bases from V and 3 bases from J, with 14 bases between. The CDR3 length is 15 residues. Germline assignment: CDR1 LNHDA and CDR2 SQIVND (reference sequence). In nucleotides, the CDR3 is TGTGCCAGTAGTCGTTTTGGAACGGGTGGAAACACCATATATTTT. This gives the protein CASSRFGTGGNTIYF. The full variable domain, with the rest looked up from reference TRBV19 and TRBJ1-3, is DGGITQSPKYLFRKEGQNVTLSCEQNLNHDAMYWYRQDPGQGLRLIYYSQIVNDFQKGDIAEGYSVSREKKESFPLTVTSAQKNPTAFYLCASSRFGTGGNTIYFGEGSWLTVV.

This chain links TRBV29-1 with TRBJ2-5; 7 bases are a match to TRBD2. The CDR3 length is 12 residues. Germline-derived CDR1 and CDR2 are SQVTM and ANQGSEA. V dropped 7 bases and J dropped 5; count of bases not matched to a gene: 7. The CDR3 region has the DNA TGCAGCGCAGAGTGGCGGGGGGAGACCCAGTACTTC. Translation: CSAEWRGETQYF. Variable domain in full (rest from reference TRBV29-1 and TRBJ2-5): SAVISQKPSRDICQRGTSLTIQCQVDSQVTMMFWYRQQPGQSLTLIATANQGSEATYESGFVIDKFPISRPNLTFSTLTVSNMSPEDSSIYLCSAEWRGETQYFGPGTRLLVL.

The rearrangement uses TRBV29-1 and TRBJ1-1; D ambiguous. This CDR3 region has 11 residues. V was shortened by 7 bases and J by 4 bases, with 10 bases between the two germline ends. Looked up from germline, CDR1 is SQVTM and CDR2 is ANQGSEA. In DNA, the CDR3 is TGCAGCGCCTTGAGGAGCACTGAAGCTTTCTTT. Translating gives CSALRSTEAFF.

This chain connects TRBV10-3 to TRBJ2-2, with 8 bases that match TRBD1. From germline, CDR1 is ENHRY and CDR2 SYGVKD. CDR3 length equals 14 residues. The V gene end was trimmed by 2 bases and the J gene end by 8 bases; junction bases not matched to a gene: 4. CDR3: CAISEGQGPGELFF. In nucleotides, the CDR3 is TGTGCCATCAGTGAGGGACAGGGTCCGGGGGAGCTGTTTTTT.

The chain has TRBV6-1 and TRBJ2-7, with TRBD2 as a possible D gene (7 bases). Trimming cost V 1 base and J 4 bases, with 14 bases left between them. The V gene's germline CDR1 is MNHNS and CDR2 SASEGT. This CDR3 contains 15 residues. CDR3 residues: CASSEGGGGAYEQYF. The CDR3 region has the DNA TGTGCCAGCAGTGAAGGGGGCGGGGGCGCGTACGAGCAGTACTTC.

For this clone: The identical CDR3 is also encoded by other nucleotide sequences in the sample. The chain recombines TRBV19 with TRBJ2-5, with no clear D. Trimming took off 2 bases at V and 2 bases at J, with 6 bases between the two ends. Germline V CDR1 and CDR2: LNHDA, SQIVND (reference sequence). The CDR3 covers 13 residues. DNA of the CDR3: TGTGCCAGTAGTATACAAGCTCAAGAGACCCAGTACTTC. Its translation is CASSIQAQETQYF.

The rearrangement uses TRBV24-1 and TRBJ1-1; possible D gene TRBD1, 5 bases. CDR3 length: 14 residues. With 4 bases removed from V and 1 base from J, the gap between germline ends came to 9 bases. Looked up from germline, CDR1 is KGHDR and CDR2 is SFDVKD. CDR3 in DNA: TGTGCCACCAGTGAGCTTGGACAGAACACTGAAGCTTTCTTT. It translates to CATSELGQNTEAFF.

This clone has a handful of counts. The CDR3 DNA reads as TGTGCCAGCAGCCCCCCAGGGCGCAATTCACCCCTCCACTTT. Amino acid sequence: CASSPPGRNSPLHF. The chain employs TRBV7-9 and TRBJ1-6; D is perhaps TRBD1 (5 bases). V dropped 5 bases and J dropped 7 bases, with 12 bases sitting between them. The germline gives CDR1 SEHNR, CDR2 FQNEAQ (reference sequence). CDR3 length: 14 amino acids.

The chain uses TRBV19 and TRBJ1-5; 10 bases line up with TRBD1. V shed 8 bases and J 0 bases; nucleotides not matched to a gene: 4. Germline CDR1 reads LNHDA; CDR2 reads SQIVND (reference sequence). The CDR3 sequence is 15 residues long. CDR3 sequence reads: CASSGQGHSNQPQHF. DNA for the CDR3: TGTGCCAGTTCGGGACAGGGGCATAGCAATCAGCCCCAGCATTTT.